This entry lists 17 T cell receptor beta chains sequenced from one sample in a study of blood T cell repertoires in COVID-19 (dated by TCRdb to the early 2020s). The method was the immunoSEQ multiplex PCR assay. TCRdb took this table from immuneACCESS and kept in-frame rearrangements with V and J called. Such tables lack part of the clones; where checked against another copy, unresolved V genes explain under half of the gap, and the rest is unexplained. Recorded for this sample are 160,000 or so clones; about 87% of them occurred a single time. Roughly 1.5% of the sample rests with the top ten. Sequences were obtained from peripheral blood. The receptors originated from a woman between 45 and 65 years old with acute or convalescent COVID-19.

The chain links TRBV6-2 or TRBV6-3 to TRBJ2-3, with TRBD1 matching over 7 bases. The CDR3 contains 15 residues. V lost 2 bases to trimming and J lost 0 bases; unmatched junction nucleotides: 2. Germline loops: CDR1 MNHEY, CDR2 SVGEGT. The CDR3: CASSYGTESTDTQYF. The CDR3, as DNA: TGTGCCAGCAGTTACGGGACAGAGAGCACAGATACGCAGTATTTT.

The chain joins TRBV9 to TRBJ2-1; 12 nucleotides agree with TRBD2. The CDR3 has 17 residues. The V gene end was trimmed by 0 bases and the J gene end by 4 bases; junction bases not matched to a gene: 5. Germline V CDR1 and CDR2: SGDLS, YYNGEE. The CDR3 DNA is TGTGCCAGCAGCGTAGTGGCTAGCGGGGGGGTTTACAATGAGCAGTTCTTC. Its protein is CASSVVASGGVYNEQFF.

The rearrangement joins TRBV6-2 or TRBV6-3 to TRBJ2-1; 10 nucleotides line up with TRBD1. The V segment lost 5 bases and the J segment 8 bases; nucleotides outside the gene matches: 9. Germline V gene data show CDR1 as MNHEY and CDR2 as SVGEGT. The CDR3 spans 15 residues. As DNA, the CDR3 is TGTGCCAGCAGTGGCGGACAGGGGGACGTTGATGAGCAGTTCTTC. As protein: CASSGGQGDVDEQFF.

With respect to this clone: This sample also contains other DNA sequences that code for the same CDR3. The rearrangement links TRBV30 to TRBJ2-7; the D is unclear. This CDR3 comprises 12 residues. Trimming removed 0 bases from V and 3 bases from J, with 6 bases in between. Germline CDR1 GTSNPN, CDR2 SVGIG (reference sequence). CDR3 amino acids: CAWSVGSYEQYF. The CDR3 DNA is TGTGCCTGGAGTGTCGGTAGCTACGAGCAGTACTTC.

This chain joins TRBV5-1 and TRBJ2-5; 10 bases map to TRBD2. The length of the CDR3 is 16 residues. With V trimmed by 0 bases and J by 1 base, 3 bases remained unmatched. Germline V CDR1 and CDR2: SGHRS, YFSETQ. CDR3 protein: CASSLVASGGQETQYF. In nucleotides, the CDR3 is TGCGCCAGCAGCTTGGTCGCTAGCGGGGGCCAAGAGACCCAGTACTTC.

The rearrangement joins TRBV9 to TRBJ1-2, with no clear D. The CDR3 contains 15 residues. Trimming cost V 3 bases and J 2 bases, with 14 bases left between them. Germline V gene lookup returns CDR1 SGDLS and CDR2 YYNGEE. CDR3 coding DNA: TGTGCCAGCAGCGAAGCGGGGAAACCCAACTATGGCTACACCTTC. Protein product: CASSEAGKPNYGYTF.

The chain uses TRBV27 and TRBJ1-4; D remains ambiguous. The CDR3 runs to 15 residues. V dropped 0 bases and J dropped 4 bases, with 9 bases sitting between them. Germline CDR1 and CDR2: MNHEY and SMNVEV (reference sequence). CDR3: CASSLSHRNNEKLFF. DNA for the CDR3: TGTGCCAGCAGTTTATCTCACAGAAATAATGAAAAACTGTTTTTT.

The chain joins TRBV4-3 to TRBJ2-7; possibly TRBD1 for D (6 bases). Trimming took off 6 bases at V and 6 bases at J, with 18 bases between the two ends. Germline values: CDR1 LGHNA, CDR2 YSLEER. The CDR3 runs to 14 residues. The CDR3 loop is CASSRDRTSGEQYF. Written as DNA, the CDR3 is TGCGCCAGCAGTCGAGACAGGACTTCCGGCGAGCAGTACTTC.

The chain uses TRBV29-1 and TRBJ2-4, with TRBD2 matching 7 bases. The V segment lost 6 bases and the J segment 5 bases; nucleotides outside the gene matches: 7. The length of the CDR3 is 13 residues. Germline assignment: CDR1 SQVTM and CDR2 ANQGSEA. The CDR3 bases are TGCAGCGTACCCGACGCGGGGGAAAACATTCAGTACTTC. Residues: CSVPDAGENIQYF.

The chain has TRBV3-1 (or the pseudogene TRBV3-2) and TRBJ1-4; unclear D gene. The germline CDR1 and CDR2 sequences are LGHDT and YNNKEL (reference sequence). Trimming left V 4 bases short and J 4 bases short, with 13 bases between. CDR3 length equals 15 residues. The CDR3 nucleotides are TGTGCCAGCAGCCGGGAGGGCCGTGGTAATGAAAAACTGTTTTTT. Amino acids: CASSREGRGNEKLFF.

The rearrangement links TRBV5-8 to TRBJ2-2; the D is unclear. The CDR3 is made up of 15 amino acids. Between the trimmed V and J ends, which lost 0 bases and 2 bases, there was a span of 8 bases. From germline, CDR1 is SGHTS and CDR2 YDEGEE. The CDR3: CASSLVYLNTGELFF. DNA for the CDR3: TGTGCCAGCAGCTTGGTATATCTAAACACCGGGGAGCTGTTTTTT.

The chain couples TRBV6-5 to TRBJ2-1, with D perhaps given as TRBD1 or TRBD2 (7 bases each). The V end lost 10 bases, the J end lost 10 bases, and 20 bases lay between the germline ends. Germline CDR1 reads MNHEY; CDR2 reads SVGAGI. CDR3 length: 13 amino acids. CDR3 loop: CATRGGRVSEQFF. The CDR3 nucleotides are TGTGCCACCAGGGGGGGACGGGTTTCGGAGCAGTTCTTC.

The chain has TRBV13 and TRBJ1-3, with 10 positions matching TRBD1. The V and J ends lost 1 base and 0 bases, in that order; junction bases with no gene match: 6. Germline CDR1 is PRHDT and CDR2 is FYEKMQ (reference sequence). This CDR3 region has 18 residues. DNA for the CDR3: TGTGCCAGCAGCTTAGTCCTGGGACAGGGGAACTCTGGAAACACCATATATTTT. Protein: CASSLVLGQGNSGNTIYF.

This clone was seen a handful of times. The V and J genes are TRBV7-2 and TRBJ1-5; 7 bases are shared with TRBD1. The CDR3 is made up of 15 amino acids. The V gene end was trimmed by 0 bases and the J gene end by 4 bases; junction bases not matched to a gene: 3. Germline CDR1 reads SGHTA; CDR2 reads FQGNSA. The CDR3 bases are TGTGCCAGCAGCTTAGCGGGACAGATAAATCAGCCCCAGCATTTT. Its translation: CASSLAGQINQPQHF.

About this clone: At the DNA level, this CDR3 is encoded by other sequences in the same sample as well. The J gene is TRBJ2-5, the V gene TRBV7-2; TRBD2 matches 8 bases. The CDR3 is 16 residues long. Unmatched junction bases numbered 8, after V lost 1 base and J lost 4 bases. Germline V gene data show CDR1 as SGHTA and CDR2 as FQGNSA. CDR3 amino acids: CASSLGGSGVGETQYF. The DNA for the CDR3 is TGTGCCAGCAGCTTAGGTGGTAGCGGGGTGGGAGAGACCCAGTACTTC.

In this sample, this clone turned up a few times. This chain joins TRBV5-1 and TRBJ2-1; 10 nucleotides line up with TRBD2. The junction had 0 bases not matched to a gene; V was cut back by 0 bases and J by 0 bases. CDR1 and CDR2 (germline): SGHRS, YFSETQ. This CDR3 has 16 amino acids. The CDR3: CASSLVAGGSYNEQFF. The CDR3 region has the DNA TGCGCCAGCAGCTTGGTAGCGGGAGGCTCCTACAATGAGCAGTTCTTC. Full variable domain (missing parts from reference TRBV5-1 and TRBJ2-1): KAGVTQTPRYLIKTRGQQVTLSCSPISGHRSVSWYQQTPGQGLQFLFEYFSETQRNKGNFPGRFSGRQFSNSRSEMNVSTLELGDSALYLCASSLVAGGSYNEQFFGPGTRLTVL.

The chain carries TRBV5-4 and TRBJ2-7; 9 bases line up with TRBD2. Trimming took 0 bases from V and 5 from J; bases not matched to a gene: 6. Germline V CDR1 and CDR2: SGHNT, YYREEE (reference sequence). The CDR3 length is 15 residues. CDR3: CASSLEGLANHEQYF. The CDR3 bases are TGTGCCAGCAGCTTGGAAGGACTAGCGAACCACGAGCAGTACTTC.